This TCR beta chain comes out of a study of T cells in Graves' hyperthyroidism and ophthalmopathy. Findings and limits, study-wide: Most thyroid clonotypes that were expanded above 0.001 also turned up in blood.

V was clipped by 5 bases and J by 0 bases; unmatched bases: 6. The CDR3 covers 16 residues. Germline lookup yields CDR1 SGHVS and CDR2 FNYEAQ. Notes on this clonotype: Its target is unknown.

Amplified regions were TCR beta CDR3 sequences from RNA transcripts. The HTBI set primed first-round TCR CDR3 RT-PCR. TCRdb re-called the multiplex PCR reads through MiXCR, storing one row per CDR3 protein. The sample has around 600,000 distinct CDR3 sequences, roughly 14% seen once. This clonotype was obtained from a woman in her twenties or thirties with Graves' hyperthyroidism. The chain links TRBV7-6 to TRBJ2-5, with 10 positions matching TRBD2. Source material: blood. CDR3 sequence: CASSIGLADYQETQYF. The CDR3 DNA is TGTGCCAGCAGCATAGGACTAGCGGATTACCAAGAGACCCAGTACTTC.